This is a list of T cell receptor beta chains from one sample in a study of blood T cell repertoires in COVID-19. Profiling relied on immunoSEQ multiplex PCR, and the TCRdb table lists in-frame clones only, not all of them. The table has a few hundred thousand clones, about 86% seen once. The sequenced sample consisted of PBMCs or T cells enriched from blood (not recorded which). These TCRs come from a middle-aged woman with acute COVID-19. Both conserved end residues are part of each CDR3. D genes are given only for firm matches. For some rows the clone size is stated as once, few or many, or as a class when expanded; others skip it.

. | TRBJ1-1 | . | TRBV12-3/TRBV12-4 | TGTGCCAGCAGTTTTGCGAAAAACACTGAAGCTTTCTTT | CASSFAKNTEAFF
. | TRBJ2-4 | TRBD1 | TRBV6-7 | TGTGCCAGCAGTTACTCGACACCTGGGGGAGTAAGTACAGGGGGCAAAAACATTCAGTACTTC | CASSYSTPGGVSTGGKNIQYF
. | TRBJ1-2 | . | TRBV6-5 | TGTGCCAGCAAGGGACCGGGGGACTATGGCTACACCTTC | CASKGPGDYGYTF
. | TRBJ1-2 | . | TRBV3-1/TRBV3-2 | TGTGCCAGCAGCCAAGGGGGCCAGGGGTCTGGCTACACCTTC | CASSQGGQGSGYTF
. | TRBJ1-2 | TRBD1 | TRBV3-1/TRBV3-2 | TGTGCCAGCTTTGCATCAGGGGGCAACTATGGCTACACCTTC | CASFASGGNYGYTF
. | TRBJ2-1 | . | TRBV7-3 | TGTGCCAGCTCAGAAGCGGGTCCCTACAATGAGCAGTTCTTC | CASSEAGPYNEQFF
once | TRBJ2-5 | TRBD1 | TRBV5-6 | TGTGCCAGCAGCGTGAGACAGGGGGAGGAGACCCAGTACTTC | CASSVRQGEETQYF
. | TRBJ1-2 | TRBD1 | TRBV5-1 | TGCGCCAGCAGCTCCGGGACAGGGCCCATCTATGGCTACACCTTC | CASSSGTGPIYGYTF
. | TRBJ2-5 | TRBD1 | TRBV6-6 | TGTGCCAGCAGATTGGGACAGCAAGAGACCCAGTACTTC | CASRLGQQETQYF
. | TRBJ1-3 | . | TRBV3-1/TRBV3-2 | TGTGCCAGCAGCCAAGTTGGGGCGGGGTTCCACTCTGGAAACACCATATATTTT | CASSQVGAGFHSGNTIYF
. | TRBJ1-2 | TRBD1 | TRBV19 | TGTGCCAGTAGGAGTAGCCGGGACAGCGCTTATGGCTACACCTTC | CASRSSRDSAYGYTF
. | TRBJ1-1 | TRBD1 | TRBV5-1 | TGCGCCAGCAGCTCTTGGGGTACAGGGGGAGACACTGAAGCTTTCTTT | CASSSWGTGGDTEAFF
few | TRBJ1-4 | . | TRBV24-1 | TGTGCCACCAGTGATTTGGACCACACAGGGCTGTTTTTT | CATSDLDHTGLFF
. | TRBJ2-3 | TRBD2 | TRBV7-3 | TGTGCCAGCAGCCCCGGGGGGGGGCGGGATACGCAGTATTTT | CASSPGGGRDTQYF
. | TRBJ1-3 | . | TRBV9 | TGTGCCAGCAGCGTAGGCCCGATTGGGACACATGGAAACACCATATATTTT | CASSVGPIGTHGNTIYF
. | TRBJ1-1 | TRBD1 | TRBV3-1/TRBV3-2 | TGTGCCAGCAGCCAAGTTGGGGCAGGGGGCCAGATGAACACTGAAGCTTTCTTT | CASSQVGAGGQMNTEAFF
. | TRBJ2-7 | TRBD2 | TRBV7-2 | TGTGCCAGCAGCTCGGGACTAGCGGGGGCCCTCGAGCAGTACTTC | CASSSGLAGALEQYF
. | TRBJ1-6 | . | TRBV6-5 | TGTGCCAGCCGGGACATTAATTCACCCCTCCACTTT | CASRDINSPLHF
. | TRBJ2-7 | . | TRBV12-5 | TGTGCTAGTGGTCCTGAGGCCATCCCAACCTACGAGCAGTACTTC | CASGPEAIPTYEQYF
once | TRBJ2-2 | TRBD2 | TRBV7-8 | TGTGCCAGCAGCTTAGGAGGGGTGCTAGCGGCGAACACCGGGGAGCTGTTTTTT | CASSLGGVLAANTGELFF
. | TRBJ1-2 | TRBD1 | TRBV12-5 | TGTGCTAGTGGCCTGGACAGGGCGGTTGGCTACACCTTC | CASGLDRAVGYTF
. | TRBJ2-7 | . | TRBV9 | TGTGCCAGCAGCCCTTCAACGGGAGTAACCTACGAGCAGTACTTC | CASSPSTGVTYEQYF
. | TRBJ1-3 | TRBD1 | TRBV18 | TGTGCCAGCGTTCGACAGGGGTCTGGAAACACCATATATTTT | CASVRQGSGNTIYF
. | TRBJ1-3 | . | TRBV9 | TGTGCCAGCAGCGTCGAGAGCTCTGGAAACACCATATATTTT | CASSVESSGNTIYF
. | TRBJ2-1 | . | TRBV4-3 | TGCGCCAGCAGCCATTACCCAGGGGCCTACAATGAGCAGTTCTTC | CASSHYPGAYNEQFF
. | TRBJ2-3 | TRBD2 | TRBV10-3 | TGTGCCATCAGGACTAGCGGGGAATACACAGATACGCAGTATTTT | CAIRTSGEYTDTQYF
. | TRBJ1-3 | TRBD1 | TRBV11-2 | TGTGCCAGCAGGGCTACCGGGACAGTTAACACCATATATTTT | CASRATGTVNTIYF
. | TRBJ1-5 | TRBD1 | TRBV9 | TGTGCCAGCAGCGTAGCTACGAGGACAGGGTGCAATCAGCCCCAGCATTTT | CASSVATRTGCNQPQHF
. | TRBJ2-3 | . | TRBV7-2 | TGTGCCAGCAGCCCGCGCGATACGCAGTATTTT | CASSPRDTQYF
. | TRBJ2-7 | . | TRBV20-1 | TGCAGTGCTACCGGTCCCTACGAGCAGTACTTC | CSATGPYEQYF
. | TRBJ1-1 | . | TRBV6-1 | TGTGCCAGCAGTGAAGCAATTGGGACAAGGAACACTGAAGCTTTCTTT | CASSEAIGTRNTEAFF
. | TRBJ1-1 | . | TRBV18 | TGTGCCAGCTCACCATCGGGGGGTAACACTGAAGCTTTCTTT | CASSPSGGNTEAFF
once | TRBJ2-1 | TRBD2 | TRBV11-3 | TGTGCCAGCAGCAGGCTAGCGGGGGCTTACAATGAGCAGTTCTTC | CASSRLAGAYNEQFF